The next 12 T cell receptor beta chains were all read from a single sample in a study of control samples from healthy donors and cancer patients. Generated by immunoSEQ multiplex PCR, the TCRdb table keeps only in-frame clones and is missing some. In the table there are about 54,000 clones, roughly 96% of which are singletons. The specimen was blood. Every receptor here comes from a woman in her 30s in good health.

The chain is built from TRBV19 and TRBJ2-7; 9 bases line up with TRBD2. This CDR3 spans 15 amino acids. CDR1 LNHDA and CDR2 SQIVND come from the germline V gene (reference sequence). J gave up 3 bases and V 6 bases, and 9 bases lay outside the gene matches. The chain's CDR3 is CASSPGLAGNYEQYF. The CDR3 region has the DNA TGTGCCAGTAGCCCGGGGCTAGCGGGAAACTACGAGCAGTACTTC. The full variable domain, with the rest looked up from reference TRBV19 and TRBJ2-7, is DGGITQSPKYLFRKEGQNVTLSCEQNLNHDAMYWYRQDPGQGLRLIYYSQIVNDFQKGDIAEGYSVSREKKESFPLTVTSAQKNPTAFYLCASSPGLAGNYEQYFGPGTRLTVT.

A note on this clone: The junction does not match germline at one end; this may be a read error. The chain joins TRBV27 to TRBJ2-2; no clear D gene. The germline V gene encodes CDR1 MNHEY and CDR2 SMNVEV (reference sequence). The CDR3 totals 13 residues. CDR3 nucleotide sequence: TGTGCCAGCAGTGTATCCGCATTCGGGGAGCTGTTTTTT. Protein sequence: CASSVSAFGELFF.

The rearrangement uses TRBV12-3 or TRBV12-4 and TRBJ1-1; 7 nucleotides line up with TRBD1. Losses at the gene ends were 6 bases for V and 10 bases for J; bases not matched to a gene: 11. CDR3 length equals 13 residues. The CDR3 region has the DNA TGTGCCAGCAGGCTCCAGGGGGAAGGAGCAGCTTTCTTT. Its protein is CASRLQGEGAAFF.

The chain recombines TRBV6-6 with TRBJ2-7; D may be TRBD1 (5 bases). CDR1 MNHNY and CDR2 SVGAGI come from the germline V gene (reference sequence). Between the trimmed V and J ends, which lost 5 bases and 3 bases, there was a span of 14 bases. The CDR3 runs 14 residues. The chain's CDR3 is CASSPSTVNYEQYF. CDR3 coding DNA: TGTGCCAGCAGTCCCTCGACAGTTAACTACGAGCAGTACTTC.

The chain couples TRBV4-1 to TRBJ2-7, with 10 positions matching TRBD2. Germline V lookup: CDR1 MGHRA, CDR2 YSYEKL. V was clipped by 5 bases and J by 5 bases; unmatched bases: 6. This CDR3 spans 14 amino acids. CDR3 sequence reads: CASSFSLAGDEQYF. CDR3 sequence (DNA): TGCGCCAGCAGCTTTAGCCTAGCGGGAGACGAGCAGTACTTC.

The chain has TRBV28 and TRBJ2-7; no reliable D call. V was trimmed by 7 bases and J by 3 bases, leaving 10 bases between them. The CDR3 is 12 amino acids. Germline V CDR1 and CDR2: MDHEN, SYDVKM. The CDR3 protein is CASKAENYEQYF. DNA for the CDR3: TGTGCCAGCAAGGCGGAGAACTACGAGCAGTACTTC.

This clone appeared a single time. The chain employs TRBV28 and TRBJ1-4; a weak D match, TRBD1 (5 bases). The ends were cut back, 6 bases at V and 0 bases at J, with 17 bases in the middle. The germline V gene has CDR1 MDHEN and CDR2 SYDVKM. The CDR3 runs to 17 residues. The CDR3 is CASRNVRDSATNEKLFF. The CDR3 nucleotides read TGTGCCAGCAGGAATGTCCGGGACTCTGCAACTAATGAAAAACTGTTTTTT.

CDR3 nucleotide sequence: TGTGCCAGCAGCTTAAGTCCGGGACTAGCGGGACCGTACAGCACAGATACGCAGTATTTT. This gives the protein CASSLSPGLAGPYSTDTQYF. V usage is TRBV3-1 (or the pseudogene TRBV3-2) and J usage is TRBJ2-3; TRBD2 agrees at 13 bases. The V segment lost 5 bases and the J segment 0 bases; nucleotides outside the gene matches: 14. Per the germline V gene, CDR1 is LGHDT and CDR2 is YNNKEL (reference sequence). CDR3 length: 20 amino acids.

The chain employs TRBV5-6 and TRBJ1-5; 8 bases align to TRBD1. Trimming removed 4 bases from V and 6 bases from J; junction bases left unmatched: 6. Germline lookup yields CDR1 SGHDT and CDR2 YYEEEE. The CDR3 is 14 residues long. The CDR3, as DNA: TGTGCCAGCAGCGCTCAGGGGGCAGGTCAGCCCCAGCATTTT. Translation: CASSAQGAGQPQHF.

CDR3 DNA: TGTGCCAGCAGCTTAATGTACGAGCAGTACTTC. It yields the protein CASSLMYEQYF. The chain carries TRBV11-2 and TRBJ2-7; D not resolved. The CDR3 length is 11 residues. Germline CDR1 reads SGHAT; CDR2 reads FQNNGV. V dropped 2 bases and J dropped 4 bases, with 3 bases sitting between them. The whole variable domain, filled in from reference TRBV11-2 and TRBJ2-7, reads EAGVAQSPRYKIIEKRQSVAFWCNPISGHATLYWYQQILGQGPKLLIQFQNNGVVDDSQLPKDRFSAERLKGVDSTLKIQPAKLEDSAVYLCASSLMYEQYFGPGTRLTVT.

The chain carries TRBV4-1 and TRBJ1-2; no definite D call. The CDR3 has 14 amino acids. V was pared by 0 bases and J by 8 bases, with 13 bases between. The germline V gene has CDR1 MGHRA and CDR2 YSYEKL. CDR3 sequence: CASSQEARRAGYTF. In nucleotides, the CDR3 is TGCGCCAGCAGCCAAGAAGCCCGGCGGGCGGGCTACACCTTC.

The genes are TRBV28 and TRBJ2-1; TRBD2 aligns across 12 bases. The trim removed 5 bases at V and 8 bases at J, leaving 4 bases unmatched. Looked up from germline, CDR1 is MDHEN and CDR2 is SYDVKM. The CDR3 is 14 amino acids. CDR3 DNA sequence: TGTGCCAGCAGTCTAGCGGGAGGGCCGGATGAGCAGTTCTTC. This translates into CASSLAGGPDEQFF.